This T cell receptor beta chain was observed in a study of blood T cell repertoires in COVID-19. The protocol was immunoSEQ multiplex PCR, while the TCRdb copy is restricted to in-frame clones and leaves out a portion. The table shows about 240,000 clones, with about 89% occurring only once. The V gene's germline CDR1 is SGDLS and CDR2 YYNGEE. The CDR3 consists of 13 residues. Trimming took off 0 bases at V and 4 bases at J, with 7 bases between the two ends. The chain links TRBV9 to TRBJ2-5, with TRBD1 as a possible D gene (6 bases). The clonotype originates from a woman in her twenties or thirties who had recovered from COVID-19. Sequenced sample: PBMCs or T cells enriched from blood (not recorded which). The CDR3 is CASSVAQGETQYF. The CDR3 nucleotides read TGTGCCAGCAGCGTAGCACAGGGAGAGACCCAGTACTTC.